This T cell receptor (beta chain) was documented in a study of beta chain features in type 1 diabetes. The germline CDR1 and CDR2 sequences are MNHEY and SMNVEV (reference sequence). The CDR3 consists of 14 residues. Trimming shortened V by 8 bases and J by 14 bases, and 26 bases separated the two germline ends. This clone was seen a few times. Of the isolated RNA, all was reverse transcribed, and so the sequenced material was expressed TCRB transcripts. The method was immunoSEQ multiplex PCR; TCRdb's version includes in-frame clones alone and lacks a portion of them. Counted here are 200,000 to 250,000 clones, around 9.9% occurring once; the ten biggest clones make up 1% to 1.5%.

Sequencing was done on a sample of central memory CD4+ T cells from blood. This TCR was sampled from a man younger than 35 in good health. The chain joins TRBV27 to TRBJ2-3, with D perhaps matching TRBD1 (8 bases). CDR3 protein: CASGRGLRTGSVYF. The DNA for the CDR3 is TGTGCCAGCGGCAGGGGACTAAGGACAGGGTCCGTGTATTTT.